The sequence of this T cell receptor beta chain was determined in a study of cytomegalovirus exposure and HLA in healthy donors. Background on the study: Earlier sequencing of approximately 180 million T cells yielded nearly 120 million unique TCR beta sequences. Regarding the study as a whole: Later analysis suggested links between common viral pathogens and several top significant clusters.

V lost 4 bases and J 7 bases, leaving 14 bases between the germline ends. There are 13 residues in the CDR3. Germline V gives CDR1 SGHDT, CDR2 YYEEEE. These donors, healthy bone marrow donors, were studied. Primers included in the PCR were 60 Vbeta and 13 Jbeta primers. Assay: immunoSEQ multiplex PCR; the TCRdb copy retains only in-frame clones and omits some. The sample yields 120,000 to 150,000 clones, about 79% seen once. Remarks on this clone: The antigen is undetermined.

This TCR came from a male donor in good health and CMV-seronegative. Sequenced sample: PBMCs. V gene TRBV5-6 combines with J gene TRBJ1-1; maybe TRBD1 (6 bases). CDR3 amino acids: CASSDGQRREAFF. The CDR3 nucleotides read TGTGCCAGCAGCGACGGACAGAGGCGTGAAGCTTTCTTT.